Listed below are T cell receptor beta chains from one sample, sequenced in a study of OX40 agonist ivuxolimab in advanced cancers. Using immunoSEQ multiplex PCR, the repertoire was profiled, and TCRdb retains in-frame clones only, with some absent. The data show roughly 90,000 clones, more than 80% seen once. The input for sequencing was CD4+ or CD8+ T cells sorted from blood, taken in a trial of the OX40 agonist ivuxolimab. These receptors all come from an adult with an advanced solid tumor such as melanoma, head and neck, liver or kidney cancer. The conserved cysteine and the conserved F or W are not part of the CDR3 here. Fields, in order: CDR3 protein, V gene, CDR3 length, D gene. The D gene is left open where the match is weak.

ASSLNSYSGIGDEQF | TRBV7-6 | 15 | TRBD2
ASSMGSGGTDTQY | TRBV19 | 13 | TRBD2
ASSPRRVEGYT | TRBV28 | 11 | NA
ASSLALADSSTDTQY | TRBV5-4 | 15 | TRBD2
SVGYSNQPQH | TRBV29-1 | 10 | NA
ASSLELRAGEGYT | TRBV7-9 | 13 | NA
ASSLAQGDGYT | TRBV5-1 | 11 | NA
ASSSGLAGSNEQF | TRBV13 | 13 | TRBD2
ASRVWDRGTDPQAF | TRBV19 | 14 | TRBD1
ASSSRGRGTDTQY | TRBV11-2 | 13 | NA
ASRNRRPARPQPQH | TRBV19 | 14 | NA
ATSRDQTENTEAF | TRBV15 | 13 | NA
ASSLEGSHNQPQH | TRBV5-1 | 13 | NA
ASSPPGGGNEQF | TRBV11-3 | 12 | NA
ASSSGLAGETQY | TRBV7-3 | 12 | TRBD2
AWEAGYEQY | TRBV30 | 9 | NA
ASGSVGNYEQY | TRBV11-2 | 11 | NA
ASSPGGGELF | TRBV9 | 10 | TRBD2
ATPTSGSGFYEQF | TRBV2 | 13 | TRBD2
ASSLGGTAESSYEQY | TRBV21-1 | 15 | NA
ASSLGDRGRAGNTIY | TRBV7-9 | 15 | TRBD1
ASSRAGVITGELF | TRBV6-5 | 13 | TRBD2
AAGLAGSYNEQF | TRBV30 | 12 | TRBD2
ASSLGYLQDSYSNQPQH | TRBV7-2 | 17 | NA
ASSLLPEGPYEQY | TRBV5-1 | 13 | NA
ASSESGLGVYQPQH | TRBV25-1 | 14 | NA
ASGSMGGKNIQY | TRBV19 | 12 | TRBD2
ASSYKGGGRGEQY | TRBV6-5 | 13 | TRBD2
ASSIHLDRGPMRQY | TRBV27 | 14 | TRBD1
ASSLADSYEQY | TRBV7-3 | 11 | NA
SIPGGSTDTQY | TRBV29-1 | 11 | TRBD2
ASSTGNEQF | TRBV7-6 | 9 | NA
SVETGVGSYNEQF | TRBV29-1 | 13 | TRBD1
ASSKKTSGEDTQY | TRBV5-4 | 13 | NA
ASSQSASGSSYEQY | TRBV16 | 14 | TRBD2